This paragraph reports one T cell receptor (beta chain). This sample stems from a study of cytomegalovirus exposure and HLA in healthy donors. The CDR3 runs 12 residues. Trimming removed 10 bases at V and 4 bases at J, with 13 bases between. Germline CDR1 is MDHEN and CDR2 is SYDVKM. It was with 60 Vbeta and 13 Jbeta primers that the PCR ran. This table comes from immunoSEQ multiplex PCR, and its TCRdb copy is limited to in-frame clones, with some not included. The sample shows about 160,000 clones, roughly 76% of them seen only once. This chain connects TRBV28 to TRBJ2-5, with D tentatively TRBD1 (6 bases). The specimen sequenced was PBMCs. The clonotype comes from a woman in her forties or fifties in good health and CMV-seronegative. CDR3 bases: TGTGCCACCAACGGCAGGGGAGAGACCCAGTACTTC. Amino acid sequence: CATNGRGETQYF.